These 6 T cell receptor beta chains originate from one sample sequenced in a study of blood T cell repertoires in COVID-19. Using immunoSEQ multiplex PCR, the repertoire was profiled, and TCRdb retains in-frame clones only, with some absent. The table lists around 260,000 clones, 75% to 90% of them singletons. The sequenced material came from peripheral blood. The receptor source for this set is a man aged 25 to 40 with active or convalescent COVID-19.

V usage is TRBV5-6 and J usage is TRBJ2-5, with D maybe TRBD1 (6 bases). Germline CDR1 reads SGHDT; CDR2 reads YYEEEE. The CDR3 has 14 residues. Deletions cut 3 bases from V and 5 bases from J, with 14 bases between. This chain's CDR3 is CASSWDNRGETQYF. The DNA for the CDR3 is TGTGCCAGCAGCTGGGACAATCGGGGCGAGACCCAGTACTTC.

The chain carries TRBV4-2 and TRBJ2-3; D is uncertain. CDR1 LGHNA and CDR2 YNFKEQ come from the germline V gene. The CDR3 spans 16 residues. Between the trimmed V and J ends, which lost 2 bases and 4 bases, there was a span of 16 bases. The CDR3 DNA sequence: TGTGCCAGCAGCCAAAGGCTATCGGGTGAGGCAGATACGCAGTATTTT. It translates to CASSQRLSGEADTQYF.

The chain joins TRBV9 to TRBJ2-7; possibly TRBD2 for D (5 bases). Trimming left V 1 base short and J 8 bases short, with 25 bases between. The germline gives CDR1 SGDLS, CDR2 YYNGEE. This CDR3 is 17 amino acids long. The CDR3: CASSVHGRVEGFTKQYF. CDR3 in DNA: TGTGCCAGCAGCGTACATGGGCGGGTCGAAGGGTTTACCAAGCAGTACTTC.

The chain employs TRBV12-3 or TRBV12-4 and TRBJ2-7, with 9 positions matching TRBD2. V lost 6 bases, J lost 2 bases, and 2 bases stayed unmatched. This CDR3 is built from 13 residues. The CDR3 is CASRASGTYEQYF. The CDR3 nucleotides are TGTGCCAGCAGGGCTAGCGGGACCTACGAGCAGTACTTC.

The rearrangement joins TRBV10-2 to TRBJ2-2; 8 bases map to TRBD1. The length of the CDR3 is 16 residues. Germline CDR1 is WSHSY and CDR2 is SAAADI. Germline trimming cut 6 bases from V and 2 bases from J; bases unmatched to any gene: 8. The CDR3 DNA sequence: TGCGCCAGCAGAGGGACAGGTGATTCTAACACCGGGGAGCTGTTTTTT. As protein: CASRGTGDSNTGELFF.

V gene TRBV15 combines with J gene TRBJ1-3; 8 bases are shared with TRBD1. With 0 bases clipped from V and 4 bases from J, the junction kept 2 bases outside the gene matches. This CDR3 is built from 15 residues. Germline CDR1 reads LNHNV; CDR2 reads YYDKDF (reference sequence). The DNA of the CDR3 is TGTGCCACCAGCAGAGATCGGACAGGGGGAAACACCATATATTTT. This encodes CATSRDRTGGNTIYF.